Listed here is a single TCR beta chain. What it binds is not known. This sample was included in a study of yellow fever vaccine responses in identical twins. Notes on the study in general: Convergence reportedly seemed to mark part of the twins' vaccine T cell response, with personalization marking the rest.

TCRdb processed the RT-PCR reads anew with MiXCR; each CDR3 protein has one entry. The top ten hold 3.7% of the sample, which has a few thousand distinct CDR3 sequences, approximately 80% seen once. The germline CDR1 and CDR2 sequences are WNHNN and SYGVQD (reference sequence). V dropped 6 bases and J dropped 0 bases, with 11 bases sitting between them. The CDR3 runs to 14 residues. The TCR originated in a woman between 18 and 29 years old who received the yellow fever vaccine. The material sequenced was T cells from blood (PBMCs), unsorted or a sorted subset (not recorded which), taken before or after yellow fever vaccination (not recorded which). This chain connects TRBV10-1 to TRBJ2-5, with D uncertain. CDR3 in amino acids: CASSADVYQETQYF. CDR3 in DNA: TGCGCCAGCAGCGCCGACGTGTACCAAGAGACCCAGTACTTC.